These 18 T cell receptor beta chains were all obtained from the same sample, sequenced in a study of shared clonotypes between healthy human individuals. Sequenced by immunoSEQ multiplex PCR; TCRdb stores in-frame clones only, minus some. The sample consists of roughly 2.1 million clones, 90% to 95% of them appearing once. Naive-designated CD8 cells lacked CD45RO, were positively enriched for CCR7, and omitted terminally differentiated effector memory CD45RA+ cells. The source material was naive CD8+ T cells from PBMCs. Source of these receptors: a man aged 18-30 years in good health. Some clones in this sample may be carry-over from other donors' samples.

This chain uses TRBV27 with TRBJ2-7; D gene unclear. Trimming removed 3 bases from V and 4 bases from J, with 16 bases in between. The CDR3 extends over 15 amino acids. The germline V gene encodes CDR1 MNHEY and CDR2 SMNVEV (reference sequence). CDR3 protein: CASSFVGPTAYEQYF. Written as DNA, the CDR3 is TGTGCCAGCAGTTTTGTGGGCCCGACGGCGTACGAGCAGTACTTC.

On this clone itself: A junction boundary mismatches the germline segment, possibly from a read error. The chain employs TRBV7-9 and TRBJ2-7, with D hard to call. This CDR3 contains 11 residues. In germline, CDR1 is SEHNR, CDR2 FQNEAQ (reference sequence). CDR3: CASSFGSYVEF. DNA for the CDR3: TGTGCCAGCAGCTTTGGTTCCTACGTGGAGTTC.

V usage is TRBV7-9 and J usage is TRBJ1-2; 8 nucleotides line up with TRBD1. CDR3 length: 12 residues. Unmatched junction bases numbered 2, after V lost 5 bases and J lost 6 bases. In germline, CDR1 is SEHNR, CDR2 FQNEAQ (reference sequence). The DNA of the CDR3 is TGTGCCAGCAGCCAGGGGGCGAATGGCTACACCTTC. It translates to CASSQGANGYTF.

This chain connects TRBV29-1 to TRBJ2-5, with 10 bases that match TRBD2. CDR1 and CDR2 from the germline V gene are SQVTM and ANQGSEA. With 4 bases clipped from V and 5 bases from J, the junction kept 10 bases outside the gene matches. The CDR3 sequence is 15 residues long. Here the CDR3 reads CSVAGSGRAHETQYF. In nucleotides, the CDR3 is TGCAGCGTTGCGGGGAGCGGGAGGGCCCATGAGACCCAGTACTTC.

The chain combines TRBV4-1 with TRBJ1-2; D perhaps matches TRBD1 (6 bases). CDR1 is MGHRA and CDR2 is YSYEKL in the germline V gene. The V and J ends lost 3 bases and 3 bases respectively, with 14 bases between them. The CDR3 loop spans 15 amino acids. The chain's CDR3 is CASSQDAGAHYGYTF. The CDR3 bases are TGCGCCAGCAGCCAGGACGCAGGGGCCCACTATGGCTACACCTTC.

The sample holds a few counts of this clone. The CDR3 DNA is TGTGCCAGCAGCCCGGAGTCGAACACTGAAGCTTTCTTT. Protein product: CASSPESNTEAFF. V gene TRBV7-8 combines with J gene TRBJ1-1; no firm D call. Germline values: CDR1 SGHVS, CDR2 FQNEAQ. The CDR3 is 13 residues long. The V gene lost 5 bases and the J gene lost 1 base, with 8 bases spanning the gap.

This chain connects TRBV7-9 to TRBJ2-3; D unresolved. Germline V gene data show CDR1 as SEHNR and CDR2 as FQNEAQ (reference sequence). Between the trimmed V and J ends, which lost 5 bases and 3 bases, there was a span of 15 bases. CDR3 length: 15 amino acids. Here the CDR3 reads CASSEPRDGTDTQYF. The CDR3 region has the DNA TGTGCCAGCAGCGAACCCCGAGATGGGACAGATACGCAGTATTTT. Full variable domain (missing parts from reference TRBV7-9 and TRBJ2-3): DTGVSQNPRHKITKRGQNVTFRCDPISEHNRLYWYRQTLGQGPEFLTYFQNEAQLEKSRLLSDRFSAERPKGSFSTLEIQRTEQGDSAMYLCASSEPRDGTDTQYFGPGTRLTVL.

The CDR3 is CASSVEGSGAAEAFF. The CDR3 DNA follows: TGTGCCAGCAGCGTAGAGGGTTCGGGAGCGGCTGAAGCTTTCTTT. The J gene is TRBJ1-1, the V gene TRBV9; D ambiguous. CDR1 is SGDLS and CDR2 is YYNGEE in the germline V gene. The V end lost 0 bases, the J end lost 6 bases, and 15 bases lay between the germline ends. The CDR3 sequence is 15 residues long. Full variable domain (rest looked up from reference TRBV9 and TRBJ1-1): DSGVTQTPKHLITATGQRVTLRCSPRSGDLSVYWYQQSLDQGLQFLIQYYNGEERAKGNILERFSAQQFPDLHSELNLSSLELGDSALYFCASSVEGSGAAEAFFGQGTRLTVV.

This sequence joins TRBV29-1 and TRBJ2-7; 7 bases map to TRBD1. Germline assignment: CDR1 SQVTM and CDR2 ANQGSEA. V was clipped by 5 bases and J by 6 bases; unmatched bases: 7. This CDR3 has 12 amino acids. CDR3 amino acids: CSVSGTETEQYF. The CDR3 nucleotides read TGCAGCGTTTCCGGGACAGAGACCGAGCAGTACTTC.

In regard to this clone: This sample also contains other DNA sequences that code for the same CDR3. The V call is TRBV6-5, the J call TRBJ1-2; 7 nucleotides line up with TRBD1. The ends lost 2 bases at V and 4 bases at J; junction bases unmatched: 1. Germline loops: CDR1 MNHEY, CDR2 SVGAGI. The CDR3 consists of 13 residues. The CDR3 protein is CASSYRTGYGYTF. CDR3 DNA sequence: TGTGCCAGCAGTTACCGGACAGGCTATGGCTACACCTTC.

V gene TRBV5-6 combines with J gene TRBJ2-7, with D possibly matching TRBD1 (5 bases). Trimming removed 1 base from V and 4 bases from J, with 12 bases in between. The CDR3 is 14 residues long. CDR1 and CDR2 from the germline V gene are SGHDT and YYEEEE. This CDR3 reads CASSLYRTPYEQYF. CDR3 DNA sequence: TGTGCCAGCAGCTTGTATCGGACACCATACGAGCAGTACTTC.

This clone was counted only a few times. V is TRBV29-1 and J is TRBJ1-1, with D hard to call. Germline CDR1 is SQVTM and CDR2 is ANQGSEA. V lost 8 bases and J lost 7, with 11 bases in between. The CDR3 totals 10 residues. The CDR3 loop reads CSIPGGEAFF. In nucleotides, the CDR3 is TGCAGCATCCCTGGAGGTGAAGCTTTCTTT.

Comments on this clone: Other DNA variants within this sample encode the same CDR3. V is TRBV9 and J is TRBJ2-7, with D perhaps matching TRBD2 (5 bases). Germline CDR1 and CDR2: SGDLS and YYNGEE. The CDR3 has 12 residues. V lost 3 bases to trimming and J lost 3 bases, with 7 bases between them. The CDR3 reads CASSGRDYEQYF. CDR3 bases: TGTGCCAGCAGCGGCCGGGACTACGAGCAGTACTTC.

The chain employs TRBV6-5 and TRBJ1-4; 8 bases are a match to TRBD1. The V and J ends lost 5 bases and 4 bases, in that order; junction bases with no gene match: 3. CDR3 length equals 14 residues. Germline V CDR1 and CDR2: MNHEY, SVGAGI. This CDR3 reads CASSEDRDNEKLFF. As DNA, the CDR3 is TGTGCCAGCAGTGAGGACAGGGATAATGAAAAACTGTTTTTT.

The rearrangement joins TRBV19 to TRBJ2-7; a possible D gene is TRBD2 (6 bases). V was trimmed by 5 bases and J by 2 bases, leaving 10 bases between them. CDR1 and CDR2 from the germline V gene are LNHDA and SQIVND (reference sequence). CDR3 size: 13 residues. The CDR3 nucleotides are TGTGCCAGTAGTCCGGGGACTCCCTACGAGCAGTACTTC. It is translated as CASSPGTPYEQYF.

For this clone: The sample contains more than one DNA sequence encoding this CDR3. The V and J genes are TRBV5-1 and TRBJ2-7, with D maybe TRBD2 (5 bases). Trimming left V 2 bases short and J 3 bases short, with 6 bases between. Germline CDR1 reads SGHRS; CDR2 reads YFSETQ. The CDR3 is 12 amino acids. The CDR3 DNA sequence: TGCGCCAGCAGCTTTGGAGGCTACGAGCAGTACTTC. It encodes CASSFGGYEQYF.

The chain carries TRBV7-9 and TRBJ1-5; no firm D call. Germline V lookup: CDR1 SEHNR, CDR2 FQNEAQ (reference sequence). There are 13 residues in the CDR3. V lost 4 bases, J lost 6 bases, and 10 bases lay in between. This chain's CDR3 is CASSYDGVQPQHF. CDR3 bases: TGTGCCAGCAGCTACGACGGGGTTCAGCCCCAGCATTTT. The whole variable domain, filled in from reference TRBV7-9 and TRBJ1-5, reads DTGVSQNPRHKITKRGQNVTFRCDPISEHNRLYWYRQTLGQGPEFLTYFQNEAQLEKSRLLSDRFSAERPKGSFSTLEIQRTEQGDSAMYLCASSYDGVQPQHFGDGTRLSIL.

The chain couples TRBV7-9 to TRBJ1-1, with D hard to call. CDR1 SEHNR and CDR2 FQNEAQ come from the germline V gene (reference sequence). The CDR3 is 15 residues long. V lost 5 bases to trimming and J lost 0 bases, with 13 bases between them. CDR3 sequence reads: CASSQYKRMNTEAFF. The CDR3 region has the DNA TGTGCCAGCAGCCAATATAAGCGCATGAACACTGAAGCTTTCTTT. Combining the CDR3 with reference TRBV7-9 and TRBJ1-1 gives the whole variable domain DTGVSQNPRHKITKRGQNVTFRCDPISEHNRLYWYRQTLGQGPEFLTYFQNEAQLEKSRLLSDRFSAERPKGSFSTLEIQRTEQGDSAMYLCASSQYKRMNTEAFFGQGTRLTVV.